Following are 18 T cell receptor beta chains from one sample sequenced in a study of post-analysis software for immune sequencing data. Every TCR beta cDNA library bore unique molecular identifiers. In TCRdb, the PCR reads were re-called with MiXCR into one record per CDR3 protein. The sample yields around 500,000 distinct CDR3 sequences, around 36% seen once. Their recognized antigens are unknown. Regarding the study as a whole: Patients showed TRBV5-6, TRBV5-1 and TRBV20-1 among a few TRBV segments more frequent than in controls.

Material: blood. The receptors derive from a girl aged 2 to 17 with multiple sclerosis.

The chain links TRBV6-5 to TRBJ2-7, with TRBD1 identical over 10 bases. V was clipped by 7 bases and J by 4 bases; unmatched bases: 10. The CDR3 contains 15 residues. Germline CDR1 reads MNHEY; CDR2 reads SVGAGI. DNA for the CDR3: TGTGCCAGCACTACCGGACAGGGGGGTTCTTACGAGCAGTACTTC. Translated, it gives CASTTGQGGSYEQYF.

The chain is built from TRBV21-1 and TRBJ2-7; no check of the table's D call, TRBD1, against the DNA was made. TRBV21-1 is given as a pseudogene. The CDR3 spans 13 residues. The CDR3 is CASHRDRSYEQYF. The CDR3 bases are TGTGCCAGCCACCGGGACAGGTCCTACGAGCAGTACTTC.

This clonotype was found a few times. The chain couples TRBV9 to TRBJ1-4, with D tentatively TRBD1 (6 bases). The V gene lost 5 bases and the J gene lost 5 bases, with 19 bases spanning the gap. This CDR3 comprises 16 residues. Germline V gives CDR1 SGDLS, CDR2 YYNGEE. The CDR3 here is CASSDSGQGGNEKLFF. CDR3 nucleotide sequence: TGTGCCAGCAGTGACTCCGGACAAGGGGGAAATGAAAAACTGTTTTTT.

The chain links TRBV7-9 to TRBJ2-1; 8 positions agree with TRBD1. The CDR3 is made up of 14 amino acids. Looked up from germline, CDR1 is SEHNR and CDR2 is FQNEAQ (reference sequence). Trimming removed 3 bases from V and 10 bases from J; junction bases left unmatched: 8. The CDR3 loop is CASSFDRGTYEQFF. CDR3 nucleotides: TGTGCCAGCAGCTTTGACAGGGGAACCTACGAGCAGTTCTTC. The full variable domain, with the rest looked up from reference TRBV7-9 and TRBJ2-1, is DTGVSQNPRHKITKRGQNVTFRCDPISEHNRLYWYRQTLGQGPEFLTYFQNEAQLEKSRLLSDRFSAERPKGSFSTLEIQRTEQGDSAMYLCASSFDRGTYEQFFGPGTRLTVL.

Here the CDR3 reads CSVLTSGGYNEQFF. CDR3 nucleotides: TGCAGCGTTCTTACTAGCGGGGGCTACAATGAGCAGTTCTTC. The chain recombines TRBV29-1 with TRBJ2-1, with 11 bases matching TRBD2. Losses at the gene ends were 5 bases for V and 3 bases for J; bases not matched to a gene: 3. Germline values: CDR1 SQVTM, CDR2 ANQGSEA. The CDR3 is 14 amino acids.

This clonotype was seen a handful of times. The rearrangement uses TRBV4-1 and TRBJ2-3; 8 bases fit TRBD2. CDR3 size: 17 residues. The germline CDR1 and CDR2 sequences are MGHRA and YSYEKL. The junction had 8 bases not matched to a gene; V was cut back by 1 base and J by 2 bases. The CDR3 sequence: CASSQVPGGPSTDTQYF. CDR3 in DNA: TGCGCCAGCAGCCAAGTTCCGGGGGGGCCCTCCACAGATACGCAGTATTTT.

The chain links TRBV6-1 to TRBJ2-5; D ambiguous. The CDR3 sequence is 16 residues long. V shed 0 bases and J shed 1 base, with 12 bases lying between them. Germline values: CDR1 MNHNS, CDR2 SASEGT. CDR3 in amino acids: CASSEAGRRSQETQYF. CDR3 nucleotides: TGTGCCAGCAGTGAAGCAGGGCGGAGATCCCAAGAGACCCAGTACTTC.

The rearrangement uses TRBV7-8 and TRBJ2-3; D possibly matches TRBD1 or TRBD2 (6 bases each). Germline assignment: CDR1 SGHVS and CDR2 FQNEAQ. The germline V and J ends were trimmed by 5 bases and 4 bases, with 16 bases remaining between them. The CDR3 has 15 amino acids. The CDR3 nucleotides are TGTGCCAGCAGCCTCTTGGGGGGCCCCCCAGATACGCAGTATTTT. Encoded protein: CASSLLGGPPDTQYF.

This clonotype was seen a handful of times. V gene TRBV6-5 combines with J gene TRBJ1-1, with 8 bases aligning to TRBD1. V was clipped by 8 bases and J by 0 bases; unmatched bases: 5. The CDR3 loop spans 14 amino acids. CDR1 is MNHEY, CDR2 SVGAGI, per germline. CDR3 residues: CASRQGPMNTEAFF. The CDR3, as DNA: TGTGCCAGCCGACAGGGGCCTATGAACACTGAAGCTTTCTTT.

This sequence joins TRBV9 and TRBJ2-2, with D possibly being TRBD1 (6 bases). Trimming removed 3 bases from V and 6 bases from J, with 12 bases in between. Germline values: CDR1 SGDLS, CDR2 YYNGEE. This CDR3 comprises 14 residues. CDR3 nucleotide sequence: TGTGCCAGCAGCGCGTCACAGGGACCCGGGGAGCTGTTTTTT. Translating it yields CASSASQGPGELFF.

The chain uses TRBV9 and TRBJ1-2; D not resolved. The germline V and J ends were trimmed by 0 bases and 0 bases, with 6 bases remaining between them. CDR1 and CDR2 from the germline V gene are SGDLS and YYNGEE. The CDR3 has 14 residues. The CDR3, as DNA: TGTGCCAGCAGCGTAGGGGGAACTAACTATGGCTACACCTTC. Translation: CASSVGGTNYGYTF.

The V gene is TRBV3-1, the J gene TRBJ2-5; the match to TRBD1 covers 7 bases. The J call may be incorrect, as the DNA end agrees better with TRBJ2-7. Germline V gene data show CDR1 as LGHDT and CDR2 as YNNKEL (reference sequence). The CDR3 sequence is 17 residues long. CDR3 residues: CASSQERDRAMGYEQYF. CDR3 DNA sequence: TGTGCCAGCAGCCAAGAAAGAGACAGGGCAATGGGCTACGAGCAGTACTTC.

The chain has TRBV12-3 or TRBV12-4 and TRBJ1-2; D might be TRBD1 (5 bases). This CDR3 has 14 amino acids. The V end was cut by 2 bases, the J end by 2 bases, with 9 bases between. The CDR3 loop is CASSLRAGNYGYTF. CDR3 sequence (DNA): TGTGCCAGCAGTTTAAGGGCAGGGAACTATGGCTACACCTTC.

The chain joins TRBV12-3 or TRBV12-4 to TRBJ1-1; D gene ambiguous. This CDR3 region has 12 residues. Trimming stripped 6 bases from V and 1 base from J, with 6 bases between. The DNA of the CDR3 is TGTGCCAGCAGGTCGGAGAACACTGAAGCTTTCTTT. This gives the protein CASRSENTEAFF.

The V gene is TRBV7-9, the J gene TRBJ2-4, with D possibly being TRBD1 or TRBD2 (6 bases each). V dropped 5 bases and J dropped 0 bases, with 20 bases sitting between them. CDR3 length: 18 amino acids. Germline V gives CDR1 SEHNR, CDR2 FQNEAQ (reference sequence). This chain's CDR3 is CASSKGGRTVLAKNIQYF. The CDR3 region has the DNA TGTGCCAGCAGCAAGGGGGGACGGACGGTCCTAGCCAAAAACATTCAGTACTTC.

The chain recombines TRBV12-3 or TRBV12-4 with TRBJ2-1; unclear D gene. This CDR3 comprises 15 residues. Trimming shortened V by 6 bases and J by 6 bases, and 18 bases separated the two germline ends. The CDR3 region has the DNA TGTGCCAGCAGGAGATTGTCCCTCTCGGGCAATGAGCAGTTCTTC. This gives the protein CASRRLSLSGNEQFF.

The J gene is TRBJ2-3, the V gene TRBV5-1, with 8 bases identical to TRBD2. Germline-derived CDR1 and CDR2 are SGHRS and YFSETQ. CDR3 size: 15 residues. V gave up 4 bases and J gave up 0 bases; unmatched junction bases: 4. Here the CDR3 reads CASSVAGRSTDTQYF. The DNA for the CDR3 is TGCGCCAGCAGCGTAGCGGGACGAAGCACAGATACGCAGTATTTT.

This clonotype was detected only a few times. This rearrangement joins TRBV6-5 to TRBJ1-2, with D unresolved. This CDR3 has 14 amino acids. CDR1 is MNHEY, CDR2 SVGAGI, per germline. Trimming removed 0 bases from V and 4 bases from J, with 9 bases in between. The CDR3 region is CASSYSHDPYGYTF. The CDR3 DNA is TGTGCCAGCAGTTACTCCCACGACCCCTATGGCTACACCTTC.